Detailed here is one TCR delta chain. This may be a read error, as it is one base from a much larger clone. The sample holds other DNA sequences that translate to the same CDR3. The entry originates in a study of gamma-delta chains in newborns, infants, children. TCRdb reprocessed the reads using CATT. Of about 8,500 delta-chain clones in the sample, 3% to 4% were seen once. In germline, CDR1 is GEAIGNYY, CDR2 EKD. CDR3 length: 11 amino acids. Trimming took 1 base from V and 8 from J, leaving 7 bases between them. V is TRDV2 and J is TRDJ1; D uncertain. The sample taken for sequencing was blood. This clonotype was obtained from a child who was a newborn, infant or young child, either healthy, febrile or measles-vaccinated (not recorded which). The CDR3 spells CACDTGYKLIF. CDR3 bases: TGTGCCTGTGACACGGGTTACAAACTCATCTTT.